One TCR beta chain is described in this entry. Its target is unknown. The entry originates in a study of shared clonotypes between healthy human individuals. A CD45RA+ naive subset and a CD45RA-negative memory subset were split from CD4+ cells. Sequenced by immunoSEQ multiplex PCR; TCRdb stores in-frame clones only, minus some. The repertoire holds fewer than 2.5 million clones, with over 85% as singletons. Study-wide findings and caveats: Researchers found naive subsets generally carried larger estimated richness than memory subsets.

The CDR3 has 13 amino acids. CDR1 is KGHSH and CDR2 is LQKENI in the germline V gene. Trimming removed 6 bases from V and 5 bases from J, with 14 bases in between. This sequence originates from a man in his late teens or twenties in good health. Some clones in this sample may be carry-over from other donors' samples. The material sequenced was naive CD4+ T cells from PBMCs. Subset reported: CD45RA+ positively selected. The chain couples TRBV18 to TRBJ2-7, with D uncertain. The DNA of the CDR3 is TGTGCCAGCTCCGAGGCCCTAGATAACGAGCAGTACTTC. Residues: CASSEALDNEQYF.